Each of the 23 T cell receptor beta chains below was sequenced from the same sample in a study of T cells in localized non-small cell lung cancer. Assay used: immunoSEQ multiplex PCR; TCRdb lists only in-frame clones, some missing. This table has around 40,000 clones, 85% to 90% appearing once. Sequencing was performed on peripheral blood, taken before any cancer treatment. Receptors were obtained from a woman aged 18-50 years with stage III lung adenocarcinoma.

This chain joins TRBV11-2 and TRBJ2-1, with D perhaps assigned TRBD1 or TRBD2 (6 bases each). CDR1 and CDR2 from the germline V gene are SGHAT and FQNNGV. The CDR3 contains 17 residues. Trimming removed 1 base from V and 8 bases from J, with 21 bases in between. CDR3 in DNA: TGTGCCAGCAGCTTAGCTGGTTACGGGGGCCGCTTGGATGAGCAGTTCTTC. Translation: CASSLAGYGGRLDEQFF.

This chain connects TRBV12-5 to TRBJ2-3; TRBD2 matches 7 bases. The germline CDR1 and CDR2 sequences are LGHNT and FRNRAP. This CDR3 spans 14 amino acids. V lost 7 bases, J lost 7 bases, and 11 bases stayed unmatched. The CDR3 region is CASAQGLFGYTQYF. The CDR3 nucleotides are TGTGCTAGTGCCCAGGGACTATTTGGGTATACGCAGTATTTT.

As DNA, the CDR3 is TGTGCCAGCAGCTTAGGGGGCGGCTCCTACAATGAGCAGTTCTTC. Residues: CASSLGGGSYNEQFF. The rearrangement uses TRBV7-2 and TRBJ2-1, with TRBD1 as a possible D gene (5 bases). CDR3 length: 15 amino acids. Per germline, CDR1 SGHTA and CDR2 FQGNSA. V was clipped by 1 base and J by 0 bases, with 7 bases between them.

V gene TRBV6-6 combines with J gene TRBJ2-7; TRBD1 is a possible D gene (6 bases). The CDR3 runs 14 residues. Germline V CDR1 and CDR2: MNHNY, SVGAGI (reference sequence). Trimming left V 2 bases short and J 4 bases short, with 12 bases between. This CDR3 reads CASSYGGVRYEQYF. The DNA for the CDR3 is TGTGCCAGCAGTTACGGGGGCGTTAGGTACGAGCAGTACTTC.

The V and J genes are TRBV7-9 and TRBJ1-6, with 9 positions matching TRBD1. CDR1 SEHNR and CDR2 FQNEAQ come from the germline V gene (reference sequence). Trimming took 5 bases from V and 6 from J; bases not matched to a gene: 8. The CDR3 covers 16 residues. CDR3 sequence reads: CASSPPGQGRNSPLHF. CDR3 coding DNA: TGTGCCAGCAGCCCTCCGGGACAGGGACGTAATTCACCCCTCCACTTT.

This chain uses TRBV12-5 with TRBJ2-3, with 12 nucleotides matching TRBD1. V shed 6 bases, J shed 3 bases, and the junction held 4 bases outside the gene matches. Germline CDR1 reads LGHNT; CDR2 reads FRNRAP. The CDR3 is 15 residues long. CDR3 DNA: TGTGCTAGTGGCCAGGGACAGGGGGCAACAGATACGCAGTATTTT. This codes for CASGQGQGATDTQYF. The whole variable domain, filled in from reference TRBV12-5 and TRBJ2-3, reads DARVTQTPRHKVTEMGQEVTMRCQPILGHNTVFWYRQTMMQGLELLAYFRNRAPLDDSGMPKDRFSAEMPDATLATLKIQPSEPRDSAVYFCASGQGQGATDTQYFGPGTRLTVL.

The chain employs TRBV6-6 and TRBJ1-2; weak D call: TRBD1 (6 bases). The germline CDR1 and CDR2 sequences are MNHNY and SVGAGI (reference sequence). Deletions cut 6 bases from V and 4 bases from J, with 15 bases between. The CDR3 has 14 residues. Written as DNA, the CDR3 is TGTGCCAGCAGCCCAGGGGCCAGGAGCTATGGCTACACCTTC. It yields the protein CASSPGARSYGYTF.

This sequence joins TRBV5-1 and TRBJ1-4; D unresolved. The germline CDR1 and CDR2 sequences are SGHRS and YFSETQ. V was cut by 6 bases and J by 13 bases, with 19 bases left in between. The CDR3 runs to 13 residues. CDR3 sequence: CASMPRDTDGLFF. DNA of the CDR3: TGCGCCAGCATGCCCCGTGATACGGATGGACTGTTTTTT.

The rearrangement joins TRBV6-1 to TRBJ1-1; D uncertain. Trimming left V 0 bases short and J 6 bases short, with 17 bases between. Germline CDR1 reads MNHNS; CDR2 reads SASEGT. The CDR3 is 16 residues long. The CDR3 region is CASSEARAQLSAEAFF. CDR3 sequence (DNA): TGTGCCAGCAGTGAAGCGAGGGCTCAACTGTCGGCTGAAGCTTTCTTT.

The rearrangement links TRBV5-5 to TRBJ1-5; D gene unclear. This CDR3 contains 15 residues. V was trimmed by 0 bases and J by 4 bases, leaving 11 bases between them. CDR1 SGHKS and CDR2 YYEKEE come from the germline V gene (reference sequence). The CDR3 DNA is TGTGCCAGCAGCTTGGAGGCCGGGTTTAATCAGCCCCAGCATTTT. Translation gives CASSLEAGFNQPQHF.

The count of this clone is one. The J gene is TRBJ2-1, the V gene TRBV5-4; 7 nucleotides agree with TRBD2. Losses at the gene ends were 0 bases for V and 8 bases for J; bases not matched to a gene: 14. The CDR3 totals 17 residues. The germline V gene encodes CDR1 SGHNT and CDR2 YYREEE (reference sequence). CDR3 in amino acids: CASSLGLGGGDEDEQFF. As DNA, the CDR3 is TGTGCCAGCAGCTTGGGCCTGGGCGGGGGAGACGAGGATGAGCAGTTCTTC.

The chain has TRBV9 and TRBJ1-1, with no clear D. The V end lost 3 bases, the J end lost 3 bases, and 12 bases lay between the germline ends. Germline CDR1 reads SGDLS; CDR2 reads YYNGEE. This CDR3 contains 14 residues. The CDR3 DNA reads as TGTGCCAGCAGCGCAATCACCCTAGACACTGAAGCTTTCTTT. Translating it yields CASSAITLDTEAFF.

V gene TRBV5-1 combines with J gene TRBJ1-5, with a weak D call TRBD1 (6 bases). The CDR3 is 14 residues long. The V and J ends lost 4 bases and 7 bases respectively, with 15 bases between them. CDR1 is SGHRS, CDR2 YFSETQ, per germline. Here the CDR3 reads CASSSSGEGQPQHF. As DNA, the CDR3 is TGCGCCAGCAGCAGCTCAGGGGAAGGACAGCCCCAGCATTTT.

This chain links TRBV18 with TRBJ2-1; TRBD2 aligns across 8 bases. V was pared by 2 bases and J by 7 bases, with 13 bases of the junction left unmatched. Germline CDR1 and CDR2: KGHSH and LQKENI. This CDR3 has 17 amino acids. The CDR3 loop is CASSPYRSGGAENEQFF. CDR3 nucleotide sequence: TGTGCCAGCTCACCATACCGTTCCGGGGGGGCAGAGAATGAGCAGTTCTTC.

The chain employs TRBV29-1 and TRBJ2-5; TRBD1 is a possible D gene (5 bases). The germline V gene encodes CDR1 SQVTM and CDR2 ANQGSEA. Trimming shortened V by 2 bases and J by 3 bases, and 7 bases separated the two germline ends. This CDR3 region has 12 residues. The CDR3 DNA is TGCAGCGTTGAAATACAGGAAGAGACCCAGTACTTC. Protein sequence: CSVEIQEETQYF.

Regarding this clone: An end of the junction does not agree with germline; a read error may underlie this. Other DNA sequences in the same sample also yield this CDR3. The J gene is TRBJ2-2, the V gene TRBV7-2; no clear D gene. Germline values: CDR1 SGHTA, CDR2 FQGNSA. This CDR3 is built from 15 residues. In DNA, the CDR3 is TGTGCCAGCAGGATACTCCAAACGAACACGGGGGAGCTGTTTTTT. Translated: CASRILQTNTGELFF.

J is TRBJ1-6 and V is TRBV6-4, with D uncertain. This CDR3 comprises 14 residues. CDR1 and CDR2 from the germline V gene are MRHNA and SNTAGT. V lost 5 bases to trimming and J lost 7 bases, with 12 bases between them. The CDR3 region is CASSSSTENSPLHF. The CDR3 nucleotides are TGTGCCAGCAGTTCGTCGACTGAGAATTCACCCCTCCACTTT.

Sample share makes this clone medium-sized (0.01 to 0.1%). CDR3 sequence reads: CASSQSRQHRTEAFF. CDR3 coding DNA: TGTGCCAGCAGCCAATCGAGGCAGCATCGCACTGAAGCTTTCTTT. The chain employs TRBV16 and TRBJ1-1; D uncertain. The CDR3 loop spans 15 amino acids. V lost 0 bases to trimming and J lost 4 bases, with 12 bases between them. In germline, CDR1 is KGHSY, CDR2 FQNENV.

A note on this clone: The same CDR3 also results from other DNA sequences found in this sample. This chain joins TRBV27 and TRBJ2-7, with D perhaps matching TRBD1 (5 bases). V was cut by 6 bases and J by 3 bases, with 6 bases left in between. The CDR3 totals 11 residues. Germline loops: CDR1 MNHEY, CDR2 SMNVEV (reference sequence). Here the CDR3 reads CASRDNYEQYF. DNA for the CDR3: TGTGCCAGCAGGGACAACTACGAGCAGTACTTC.

The table lists this clone with a count of one. CDR3 amino acids: CAWSVWGTGNTEAFF. The CDR3 DNA follows: TGTGCCTGGAGTGTATGGGGTACAGGAAACACTGAAGCTTTCTTT. This chain joins TRBV30 and TRBJ1-1, with a possible D match to TRBD1 (5 bases). V shed 0 bases and J shed 2 bases, with 13 bases lying between them. This CDR3 comprises 15 residues. Germline V gives CDR1 GTSNPN, CDR2 SVGIG (reference sequence).

The chain recombines TRBV30 with TRBJ2-1; TRBD1 matches 9 bases. The germline V gene has CDR1 GTSNPN and CDR2 SVGIG (reference sequence). This CDR3 region has 14 residues. V lost 5 bases and J lost 6; bases outside the gene matches: 8. CDR3 protein: CAWGTQGARNEQFF. Here the CDR3 DNA reads TGTGCCTGGGGTACACAGGGGGCCCGCAATGAGCAGTTCTTC.

The V gene is TRBV25-1, the J gene TRBJ2-7; no definite D call. The CDR3 has 11 amino acids. Germline V gene lookup returns CDR1 MGHDK and CDR2 SYGVNS. The germline V and J ends were trimmed by 1 base and 5 bases, with 3 bases remaining between them. The CDR3 loop reads CASSEFHEQYF. Written as DNA, the CDR3 is TGTGCCAGCAGTGAATTCCACGAGCAGTACTTC.

The chain combines TRBV6-5 with TRBJ1-3; possible D gene TRBD1, 5 bases. The CDR3 has 13 residues. Germline CDR1 is MNHEY and CDR2 is SVGAGI. Deletions cut 10 bases from V and 2 bases from J, with 12 bases between. The CDR3 is CAKARDPGNTIYF. The CDR3 DNA reads as TGTGCCAAGGCGCGGGACCCTGGAAACACCATATATTTT.